A single sample gave rise to the 21 T cell receptor beta chains below, sequenced in a study of cytomegalovirus exposure and HLA in healthy donors. The primer mix had 60 Vbeta and 13 Jbeta primers. The table came from immunoSEQ multiplex PCR; TCRdb's copy has only in-frame clones and leaves some out. The data contain about 150,000 clones, 60% to 80% of them singletons. What was sequenced was PBMCs. All receptors derive from a male donor in good health and CMV-seronegative.

The chain joins TRBV7-2 to TRBJ1-2, with 9 bases identical to TRBD1. Germline-derived CDR1 and CDR2 are SGHTA and FQGNSA. Germline trimming cut 1 base from V and 0 bases from J; bases unmatched to any gene: 12. The CDR3 has 19 amino acids. DNA of the CDR3: TGTGCCAGCAGCTTAGGAGGGACAGGGTTTCGTTTACCTAACTATGGCTACACCTTC. Amino acid sequence: CASSLGGTGFRLPNYGYTF.

The chain combines TRBV6-5 with TRBJ2-1; a possible D gene is TRBD2 (6 bases). The CDR3 loop spans 15 amino acids. Germline CDR1 and CDR2: MNHEY and SVGAGI. Trimming pared 4 bases from V and 7 bases from J, leaving 17 bases between. Here the CDR3 reads CASSSIAVRRNEQFF. The CDR3 coding sequence is TGTGCCAGCAGTTCCATAGCGGTTAGAAGGAATGAGCAGTTCTTC.

Details on this clone: The sample carries other DNA sequences with the same CDR3. V and J are TRBV6-6 and TRBJ1-1; 8 bases agree with TRBD1. V lost 6 bases to trimming and J lost 0 bases; unmatched junction nucleotides: 6. The germline V gene encodes CDR1 MNHNY and CDR2 SVGAGI (reference sequence). The CDR3 spans 15 residues. The CDR3 bases are TGTGCCAGCAGCCCGGGACAGGTAATGAACACTGAAGCTTTCTTT. It yields the protein CASSPGQVMNTEAFF.

The V and J genes are TRBV6-5 and TRBJ2-2; 11 nucleotides line up with TRBD2. Trimming removed 10 bases from V and 4 bases from J; junction bases left unmatched: 8. CDR1 is MNHEY, CDR2 SVGAGI, per germline. The CDR3 loop spans 15 amino acids. The CDR3 DNA reads as TGTGCCACCCGGGGACTAGCGGCAGCCACCGGGGAGCTGTTTTTT. Amino acids: CATRGLAAATGELFF.

This chain joins TRBV5-6 and TRBJ1-2, with TRBD1 matching over 7 bases. J lost 1 base, V lost 4 bases, and 13 bases had no gene match. This CDR3 comprises 17 residues. Per germline, CDR1 SGHDT and CDR2 YYEEEE. CDR3 in amino acids: CASSRTTGTAYNYGYTF. The CDR3, as DNA: TGTGCCAGCAGCCGAACAACCGGGACAGCCTATAACTATGGCTACACCTTC.

The rearrangement uses TRBV30 and TRBJ2-5, with TRBD2 matching 11 bases. V was pared by 0 bases and J by 5 bases, with 2 bases of the junction left unmatched. The CDR3 contains 14 residues. The germline V gene encodes CDR1 GTSNPN and CDR2 SVGIG (reference sequence). CDR3 region: CAWSVLAGGETQYF. In DNA form, the CDR3 reads TGTGCCTGGAGTGTTCTAGCGGGAGGCGAGACCCAGTACTTC.

The chain is built from TRBV11-2 and TRBJ2-3; 15 bases agree with TRBD2. V lost 3 bases and J lost 2; bases outside the gene matches: 3. Germline V lookup: CDR1 SGHAT, CDR2 FQNNGV. This CDR3 has 17 amino acids. The CDR3 loop reads CASSLGLAGGPTDTQYF. DNA for the CDR3: TGTGCCAGCAGCTTGGGACTAGCGGGAGGCCCCACAGATACGCAGTATTTT.

The chain carries TRBV16 and TRBJ2-7, with D possibly matching TRBD2 (6 bases). V was trimmed by 0 bases and J by 2 bases, leaving 11 bases between them. The CDR3 runs 15 residues. Germline CDR1 KGHSY, CDR2 FQNENV. CDR3 nucleotide sequence: TGTGCCAGCAGCCAATCGTTGGGGGGACCCTACGAGCAGTACTTC. Encoded protein: CASSQSLGGPYEQYF.

The J gene is TRBJ1-5, the V gene TRBV5-8; D remains unclear. There are 16 residues in the CDR3. Germline values: CDR1 SGHTS, CDR2 YDEGEE. Trimming stripped 4 bases from V and 0 bases from J, with 14 bases between. For the CDR3, the DNA is TGTGCCAGCAGCCCTCGTTTCGGGGTTAGCAATCAGCCCCAGCATTTT. Translated: CASSPRFGVSNQPQHF.

This clone is a singleton in its sample. This chain links TRBV9 with TRBJ1-1, with 7 bases aligning to TRBD1. The CDR3 is 12 amino acids. The J segment lost 7 bases and the V segment lost 3 bases, leaving 3 bases of the junction unmatched. Germline CDR1 SGDLS, CDR2 YYNGEE. The DNA of the CDR3 is TGTGCCAGCAGCGCTGGGACAGATGAAGCTTTCTTT. Its protein product is CASSAGTDEAFF.

DNA for the CDR3: TGTGCCAGTAACTCGGGACTAGCTAGCGAGCAGTACTTC. Its translation: CASNSGLASEQYF. The V and J genes are TRBV19 and TRBJ2-7; 9 bases map to TRBD2. Germline CDR1 and CDR2: LNHDA and SQIVND (reference sequence). J gave up 6 bases and V 7 bases, and 7 bases lay outside the gene matches. This CDR3 has 13 residues.

The J gene is TRBJ1-2, the V gene TRBV7-8, with no clear D. This CDR3 has 15 residues. Germline values: CDR1 SGHVS, CDR2 FQNEAQ. The V end was cut by 5 bases, the J end by 3 bases, with 16 bases between. The CDR3 reads CASSPPGVYDYGYTF. Written as DNA, the CDR3 is TGTGCCAGCAGCCCCCCCGGGGTTTACGACTATGGCTACACCTTC.

The chain combines TRBV6-4 with TRBJ2-2; a possible D gene is TRBD1 (5 bases). CDR3 length: 15 residues. Germline CDR1 and CDR2: MRHNA and SNTAGT. V lost 3 bases to trimming and J lost 2 bases, with 10 bases between them. The CDR3, as DNA: TGTGCCAGCAGTGAGTCAGGGTTCAACACCGGGGAGCTGTTTTTT. It translates to CASSESGFNTGELFF.

This clone occurred a few times. The genes are TRBV18 and TRBJ1-1; TRBD1 agrees at 7 bases. The CDR3 is 15 residues long. Germline CDR1 KGHSH, CDR2 LQKENI. V shed 3 bases and J 3 bases; nucleotides not matched to a gene: 7. The chain's CDR3 is CASSPRQGGDTEAFF. CDR3 nucleotides: TGTGCCAGCTCACCCCGACAGGGCGGGGACACTGAAGCTTTCTTT.

V usage is TRBV4-2 and J usage is TRBJ2-1, with TRBD2 identical over 14 bases. V dropped 4 bases and J dropped 7; count of bases not matched to a gene: 15. The CDR3 totals 19 residues. Germline V gives CDR1 LGHNA, CDR2 YNFKEQ. The CDR3 reads CASSRLGTSGRTFTNEQFF. CDR3 sequence (DNA): TGTGCCAGCAGCCGGCTCGGGACTAGCGGGAGAACCTTTACAAATGAGCAGTTCTTC.

In this sample, this clone turned up once. The rearrangement links TRBV7-6 to TRBJ1-6; D gene ambiguous. The CDR3 length is 15 residues. Trimming took 3 bases from V and 7 from J, leaving 13 bases between them. Per the germline V gene, CDR1 is SGHVS and CDR2 is FNYEAQ. The DNA for the CDR3 is TGTGCCAGCAGCTTGAGCTACAGATTGAATTCACCCCTCCACTTT. It codes for CASSLSYRLNSPLHF. The whole variable domain, filled in from reference TRBV7-6 and TRBJ1-6, reads GAGVSQSPRYKVTKRGQDVALRCDPISGHVSLYWYRQALGQGPEFLTYFNYEAQQDKSGLPNDRFSAERPEGSISTLTIQRTEQRDSAMYRCASSLSYRLNSPLHFGNGTRLTVT.

This clone was seen a single time. A junction boundary mismatches the germline segment, possibly from a read error. The sample has other DNA sequences that encode this CDR3 too. The V gene is TRBV4-2, the J gene TRBJ2-2; 8 bases fit TRBD2. This CDR3 has 15 residues. CDR1 is LGHNA, CDR2 YNFKEQ, per germline. Written as DNA, the CDR3 is TGTGCCAGCAGCCCGGGGGCGGGAGGCACCGGGGAGCTATTTTTT. Protein product: CASSPGAGGTGELFF.

This chain connects TRBV6-5 to TRBJ1-2; 10 nucleotides line up with TRBD1. The CDR3 runs to 14 residues. J lost 5 bases, V lost 8 bases, and 8 bases had no gene match. The germline CDR1 and CDR2 sequences are MNHEY and SVGAGI. The CDR3 here is CASRPGQGLYGYTF. The DNA for the CDR3 is TGTGCCAGCCGACCGGGACAGGGGTTGTATGGCTACACCTTC.

The J gene is TRBJ1-5, the V gene TRBV19; TRBD1 might be the D (5 bases). CDR1 LNHDA and CDR2 SQIVND come from the germline V gene (reference sequence). V gave up 4 bases and J gave up 7 bases, with 14 bases separating them. The CDR3 covers 14 residues. In DNA form, the CDR3 reads TGTGCCAGTAGTAACGGGGGGAATGGGCAGCCCCAGCATTTT. Residues: CASSNGGNGQPQHF.

The sample holds one count of this clone. The gene calls are TRBV14 and TRBJ2-7, with 8 bases identical to TRBD2. J was trimmed by 4 bases and V by 0 bases; bases with no gene match: 5. Germline CDR1 and CDR2: SGHDN and FVKESK. This CDR3 contains 15 residues. CDR3 protein: CASSQDDPSGYEQYF. CDR3 in DNA: TGTGCCAGCAGCCAAGATGATCCTAGCGGGTACGAGCAGTACTTC.

The chain couples TRBV29-1 to TRBJ1-1; D is possibly TRBD1 (5 bases). Germline V gives CDR1 SQVTM, CDR2 ANQGSEA. V was shortened by 2 bases and J by 1 base, with 14 bases between the two germline ends. There are 15 residues in the CDR3. Here the CDR3 reads CSVERQGESNTEAFF. The CDR3 DNA is TGCAGCGTTGAAAGGCAGGGCGAATCGAACACTGAAGCTTTCTTT.